This T cell receptor beta chain appears in the sequencing data of a study of blood T cell repertoires in COVID-19. Across the study: PBMCs, B-cell-depleted T cells, or T cells were the source of the cDNA or gDNA that made up the material.

In the authors' workflow: Amplification of reference gene primers provided the estimated nucleated cell counts. The method was immunoSEQ multiplex PCR; TCRdb's version includes in-frame clones alone and lacks a portion of them. The DNA was the basis for D and trimming; V, J and clone size are from that table. Among about 240,000 clones listed, approximately 85% were seen once. This TCR was recovered from a man between 50 and 59 years old with COVID-19, enrolled during active disease. Sequences were obtained from peripheral blood.

The CDR3 bases are TGTGCCAGCAGCCTAATGGCAGGGGTTATGAGCAATCAGCCCCAGCATTTT. It yields the protein CASSLMAGVMSNQPQHF. V gene TRBV7-2 combines with J gene TRBJ1-5; D might be TRBD1 (6 bases). V lost 5 bases and J 1 base, leaving 18 bases between the germline ends. The CDR3 consists of 17 residues. From germline, CDR1 is SGHTA and CDR2 FQGNSA.